The 23 T cell receptor beta chains presented below share a single source sample, sequenced in a study of Graves' ophthalmopathy and Graves' hyperthyroidism. As the template, RNA transcripts were used to amplify TCR beta CDR3 regions. First-round RT-PCR used HTBI primers; second-round multiplex PCR followed. TCRdb analysed the multiplex PCR reads with MiXCR anew, one entry per CDR3 protein. The sample shows approximately 700,000 distinct CDR3 sequences, 40% of them seen only once. Source material: peripheral blood. The receptors derive from an adult man with Graves' ophthalmopathy.

This clonotype was seen repeatedly, ten times or more. DNA for the CDR3: TGTGCCAGCAGTGCGGCATTCACTGGGGCCAACGTCCTGACTTTC. Translation: CASSAAFTGANVLTF. The chain has TRBV2 and TRBJ2-6; no reliable D call. The CDR3 contains 15 residues. V lost 4 bases, J lost 2 bases, and 9 bases lay in between. CDR1 is SNHLY and CDR2 is FYNNEI in the germline V gene.

There are many counts of this clonotype. V gene TRBV7-8 combines with J gene TRBJ1-2; D is uncertain. V was shortened by 5 bases and J by 4 bases, with 14 bases between the two germline ends. CDR3 length equals 14 residues. In germline, CDR1 is SGHVS, CDR2 FQNEAQ. CDR3 sequence (DNA): TGTGCCAGCAGCCCCTTTGGAGGGTCCTATGGCTACACCTTC. As protein: CASSPFGGSYGYTF.

This clonotype has a handful of counts. V is TRBV7-9 and J is TRBJ1-6, with 7 bases matching TRBD1. This CDR3 has 15 amino acids. V dropped 5 bases and J dropped 9; count of bases not matched to a gene: 10. Germline-derived CDR1 and CDR2 are SEHNR and FQNEAQ (reference sequence). CDR3 sequence (DNA): TGTGCCAGCAGCCTACGCGGGACAGTCGGTTCACCCCTCCACTTT. Amino acid sequence: CASSLRGTVGSPLHF.

The genes are TRBV19 and TRBJ2-2; 8 nucleotides match TRBD1. With V trimmed by 5 bases and J by 5 bases, 10 bases remained unmatched. Per germline, CDR1 LNHDA and CDR2 SQIVND (reference sequence). This CDR3 has 16 residues. The CDR3, as DNA: TGTGCCAGTAGTGACTGGGACAGGTTGAGTACCGGGGAGCTGTTTTTT. This encodes CASSDWDRLSTGELFF.

To note about this clonotype: A much larger clone lies a single base off, so this may be a read error. The V call is TRBV7-8, the J call TRBJ2-7; 7 bases map to TRBD1. The CDR3 has 15 residues. The germline CDR1 and CDR2 sequences are SGHVS and FQNEAQ. The trim removed 4 bases at V and 0 bases at J, leaving 6 bases unmatched. CDR3 loop: CASSSTGVSSYEQYF. As DNA, the CDR3 is TGTGCCAGCAGCTCAACAGGGGTCAGCTCCTACGAGCAGTACTTC.

Regarding this clonotype: This likely comes from a read error, as the CDR3 has no conserved phenylalanine or tryptophan at its end. This chain links TRBV2 with TRBJ2-7; no clear D gene. The germline V gene has CDR1 SNHLY and CDR2 FYNNEI. V was pared by 4 bases and J by 4 bases, with 11 bases between. The CDR3 loop spans 13 amino acids. The DNA for the CDR3 is TGTGCCAGCAGTGCATACTCAGGATACGAGCAGTACCTC. Translation gives CASSAYSGYEQYL.

In the case of this clonotype: Sequence at one end of the junction differs from germline and may be a read error. V and J are TRBV7-2 and TRBJ2-7; D not certain. CDR3 size: 15 residues. Germline assignment: CDR1 SGHTA and CDR2 FQGNSA. DNA of the CDR3: TGTGCCAGCAGCTTAGCCCGGGTAGCTGCCTACGGGCAGTACTTC. It translates to CASSLARVAAYGQYF.

In its sample, this clonotype was seen many times. V gene TRBV15 combines with J gene TRBJ1-5; D is unclear. The V end was cut by 4 bases, the J end by 0 bases, with 13 bases between. CDR1 LNHNV and CDR2 YYDKDF come from the germline V gene (reference sequence). The CDR3 spans 16 residues. The CDR3 sequence is CATSTPTDFSNQPQHF. The CDR3 DNA reads TGTGCCACCAGCACCCCGACCGATTTTAGCAATCAGCCCCAGCATTTT.

The V gene is TRBV12-3 or TRBV12-4, the J gene TRBJ1-4, with D perhaps matching TRBD1 (5 bases). The CDR3 extends over 14 amino acids. V lost 1 base and J lost 12, with 15 bases in between. Here the CDR3 reads CASSLGTYALELFF. The CDR3 bases are TGTGCCAGCAGTTTAGGGACATACGCTTTGGAACTGTTTTTT.

This clonotype was seen more than once but under ten times. V gene TRBV7-2 combines with J gene TRBJ2-5; D not certain. The CDR3 has 14 amino acids. Germline assignment: CDR1 SGHTA and CDR2 FQGNSA. Trimming left V 2 bases short and J 0 bases short, with 7 bases between. In nucleotides, the CDR3 is TGTGCCAGCAGCTTAACCCGGTACCAAGAGACCCAGTACTTC. This sequence encodes CASSLTRYQETQYF.

This clonotype has at least ten counts. The chain is built from TRBV20-1 and TRBJ1-5, with a possible D match to TRBD1 (5 bases). Trimming took 3 bases from V and 6 from J, leaving 9 bases between them. The CDR3 sequence is 12 residues long. The germline V gene has CDR1 DFQATT and CDR2 SNEGSKA (reference sequence). Here the CDR3 reads CSARRGSQPQHF. The CDR3 bases are TGCAGTGCTAGGAGGGGTTCTCAGCCCCAGCATTTT.

The chain carries TRBV7-9 and TRBJ1-2; no definite D call. The CDR3 is 12 amino acids. CDR1 and CDR2 from the germline V gene are SEHNR and FQNEAQ (reference sequence). Trimming removed 1 base from V and 10 bases from J, with 10 bases in between. The CDR3 loop is CASSLVGGDYTF. DNA of the CDR3: TGTGCCAGCAGCTTAGTGGGAGGAGACTACACCTTC.

As concerns this clonotype: A single base separates this from a much larger clone, so it may be a read error. The chain employs TRBV7-9 and TRBJ1-3, with D hard to call. V was shortened by 4 bases and J by 13 bases, with 11 bases between the two germline ends. The CDR3 is made up of 11 amino acids. From germline, CDR1 is SEHNR and CDR2 FQNEAQ (reference sequence). DNA for the CDR3: TGTGCCAGCAGCTCGAGACCGGAGATATATTTT. Translating it yields CASSSRPEIYF. Supplemented by reference TRBV7-9 and TRBJ1-3, the full variable domain reads DTGVSQNPRHKITKRGQNVTFRCDPISEHNRLYWYRQTLGQGPEFLTYFQNEAQLEKSRLLSDRFSAERPKGSFSTLEIQRTEQGDSAMYLCASSSRPEIYFGEGSWLTVV.

This clonotype was seen only a few times. The chain uses TRBV7-9 and TRBJ2-7; D ambiguous. Germline loops: CDR1 SEHNR, CDR2 FQNEAQ (reference sequence). Trimming removed 5 bases at V and 4 bases at J, with 9 bases between. The CDR3 runs 12 residues. The CDR3 nucleotides read TGTGCCAGCAGCCAGGATAAATACGAGCAGTACTTC. Its protein product is CASSQDKYEQYF.

To note about this clonotype: A read error may produce the germline difference seen at one junction end. The CDR3 DNA reads TGCAGTGCTAGTCCCTTGGGCGGCTACTCTGGAAACGCCATATATTTT. Translated: CSASPLGGYSGNAIYF. V is TRBV20-1 and J is TRBJ1-3; D is uncertain. The CDR3 loop spans 16 amino acids. Germline CDR1 reads DFQATT; CDR2 reads SNEGSKA (reference sequence).

For this clonotype: The junction and the germline gene differ at one end; a read error may be behind it. V usage is TRBV19 and J usage is TRBJ2-7; no clear D. Germline V CDR1 and CDR2: LNHDA, SQIVND (reference sequence). The CDR3 spans 13 residues. As DNA, the CDR3 is TGTGCCAGCCGGAGCTCAGATACCTACGAGCAGTGCTTC. This codes for CASRSSDTYEQCF.

This clonotype was observed a handful of times. The J gene is TRBJ2-6, the V gene TRBV4-3; D unclear. V lost 0 bases and J lost 0, with 9 bases in between. CDR1 is LGHNA, CDR2 YSLEER, per germline. The CDR3 consists of 17 residues. CDR3 sequence reads: CASSQDSRYSGANVLTF. CDR3 in DNA: TGCGCCAGCAGCCAAGATTCACGCTACTCTGGGGCCAACGTCCTGACTTTC.

In this sample, this clonotype turned up many times. This rearrangement joins TRBV7-9 to TRBJ2-7; 9 nucleotides line up with TRBD1. Germline V gene sequence: CDR1 SEHNR, CDR2 FQNEAQ (reference sequence). Unmatched junction bases numbered 7, after V lost 5 bases and J lost 2 bases. The CDR3 runs 15 residues. Here the CDR3 DNA reads TGTGCCAGCAGCCCCCGGGACAGGGTCGCCTACGAGCAGTACTTC. Its protein is CASSPRDRVAYEQYF.

Comments on this clonotype: With a much larger clone just one base away, this may be a read error. The V gene is TRBV7-6, the J gene TRBJ2-2; possibly TRBD1 for D (5 bases). Germline lookup yields CDR1 SGHVS and CDR2 FNYEAQ. This CDR3 spans 16 amino acids. V was shortened by 3 bases and J by 2 bases, with 13 bases between the two germline ends. The CDR3 sequence: CASSFLTGTNTGELFF. The CDR3 nucleotides read TGTGCCAGCAGCTTCCTCACAGGCACTAACACCGGGGAGCTGTTTTTT. Full variable domain (outside the CDR3, taken from reference TRBV7-6 and TRBJ2-2): GAGVSQSPRYKVTKRGQDVALRCDPISGHVSLYWYRQALGQGPEFLTYFNYEAQQDKSGLPNDRFSAERPEGSISTLTIQRTEQRDSAMYRCASSFLTGTNTGELFFGEGSRLTVL.

Regarding this clonotype: A clone one base away is much larger, so this may be a read error. The gene calls are TRBV29-1 and TRBJ1-1; D unresolved. Trimming took off 8 bases at V and 4 bases at J, with 17 bases between the two ends. Germline CDR1 and CDR2: SQVTM and ANQGSEA. The CDR3 spans 13 residues. DNA for the CDR3: TGCAGCTCGATGACGGGAATGAGCACTGAAGCTTTCTTT. It translates to CSSMTGMSTEAFF. Drawing the rest from reference TRBV29-1 and TRBJ1-1, the complete variable domain is SAVISQKPSRDICQRGTSLTIQCQVDSQVTMMFWYRQQPGQSLTLIATANQGSEATYESGFVIDKFPISRPNLTFSTLTVSNMSPEDSSIYLCSSMTGMSTEAFFGQGTRLTVV.

The chain links TRBV24-1 to TRBJ1-5; D ambiguous. V was shortened by 11 bases and J by 7 bases, with 20 bases between the two germline ends. CDR3 length equals 14 residues. The germline CDR1 and CDR2 sequences are KGHDR and SFDVKD. DNA for the CDR3: TGTGCCAGCAGCCTGACTCCCGGGTACCAGCCCCAGCATTTT. Translated, it gives CASSLTPGYQPQHF.

Details on this clonotype: Possible read error: a much larger clone is one base away. The chain links TRBV25-1 to TRBJ2-2; D remains ambiguous. Trimming pared 7 bases from V and 4 bases from J, leaving 16 bases between. Per germline, CDR1 MGHDK and CDR2 SYGVNS. The CDR3 runs 15 residues. DNA for the CDR3: TGTGCCAGCAACTTAGGTGACTTTGGCACCGGGGAGCTGTTTTTT. This codes for CASNLGDFGTGELFF.

This clonotype appeared a few times. The rearrangement links TRBV7-2 to TRBJ1-4; no reliable D call. From germline, CDR1 is SGHTA and CDR2 FQGNSA. Deletions cut 8 bases from V and 7 bases from J, with 20 bases between. The CDR3 extends over 15 amino acids. The CDR3 DNA reads as TGTGCCAGCTCACCACTAGGAGGGAATCGTGAAAAACTGTTTTTT. Its translation is CASSPLGGNREKLFF.